One and the same sample provided the 24 T cell receptor beta chains below, sequenced in a study of T cell responses to AZD1222 COVID-19 vaccine. Sequencing was performed with immunoSEQ multiplex PCR; in TCRdb, only in-frame clones are kept and a portion is missing. Of roughly 150,000 clones in the sample, approximately 88% were seen once. The specimen comprised peripheral blood, sampled on day 0 of AZD1222 vaccination. These receptors were taken from an adult in good health.

The chain links TRBV7-8 to TRBJ1-2; D unresolved. Germline CDR1 reads SGHVS; CDR2 reads FQNEAQ. The CDR3 has 14 amino acids. V lost 5 bases to trimming and J lost 8 bases, with 18 bases between them. Here the CDR3 DNA reads TGTGCCAGCAGCCTCTTGACATTTACACAGGGCTACACCTTC. It encodes CASSLLTFTQGYTF.

The count of this clone is one. This rearrangement joins TRBV7-3 to TRBJ1-2; D uncertain. Germline CDR1 reads SGHTA; CDR2 reads FQGTGA. Trimming took off 3 bases at V and 7 bases at J, with 18 bases between the two ends. The CDR3 runs 15 residues. The DNA of the CDR3 is TGTGCCAGCAGCTTCGATGGATCCGCACAATTTGGCTACACCTTC. It is translated as CASSFDGSAQFGYTF.

In its sample, this clone was seen once. The rearrangement joins TRBV21-1 to TRBJ1-4. TRBV21-1 is labeled a pseudogene. This CDR3 comprises 15 residues. CDR3 DNA sequence: TGTGCCAGCAGCAAAAAGATGAGGCGGAATGAAAAACTGTTTTTT. Translating gives CASSKKMRRNEKLFF.

The V gene is TRBV29-1, the J gene TRBJ2-3; possibly TRBD1 or TRBD2 for D (6 bases each). Germline V gives CDR1 SQVTM, CDR2 ANQGSEA. This CDR3 comprises 14 residues. The V and J ends lost 6 bases and 1 base respectively, with 14 bases between them. CDR3 residues: CSVKGGSGTDTQYF. CDR3 bases: TGCAGCGTGAAGGGGGGCTCTGGCACAGATACGCAGTATTTT.

This clone was picked up a small number of times. V usage is TRBV7-9 and J usage is TRBJ2-1; weak D call: TRBD1 (5 bases). V was clipped by 5 bases and J by 0 bases, with 17 bases between them. CDR1 and CDR2 from the germline V gene are SEHNR and FQNEAQ (reference sequence). The CDR3 loop spans 17 amino acids. CDR3 sequence: CASSNIVQGGSYNEQFF. CDR3 bases: TGTGCCAGCAGCAACATTGTCCAGGGCGGCTCCTACAATGAGCAGTTCTTC.

This clone was seen once. This rearrangement joins TRBV3-1 (or the pseudogene TRBV3-2) to TRBJ1-1; TRBD1 is a possible D gene (5 bases). Trimming left V 4 bases short and J 1 base short, with 13 bases between. Germline V gives CDR1 LGHDT, CDR2 YNNKEL (reference sequence). This CDR3 is 15 amino acids long. Here the CDR3 reads CASSPWGRENTEAFF. CDR3 bases: TGTGCCAGCAGCCCCTGGGGCCGGGAGAACACTGAAGCTTTCTTT.

The genes are TRBV7-3 and TRBJ2-1; 11 positions match TRBD2. J was trimmed by 11 bases and V by 3 bases; bases with no gene match: 3. Per germline, CDR1 SGHTA and CDR2 FQGTGA. CDR3 length equals 13 residues. The CDR3 loop is CASSFGTSGKQFF. Written as DNA, the CDR3 is TGTGCCAGCAGCTTCGGGACTAGCGGTAAGCAGTTCTTC.

The V call is TRBV27, the J call TRBJ1-3; D remains unclear. This CDR3 is built from 16 residues. Trimming removed 1 base from V and 3 bases from J, with 13 bases in between. The germline CDR1 and CDR2 sequences are MNHEY and SMNVEV (reference sequence). CDR3: CASSLLDPRIGNTIYF. In nucleotides, the CDR3 is TGTGCCAGCAGTTTATTGGACCCGAGAATTGGAAACACCATATATTTT.

V gene TRBV29-1 combines with J gene TRBJ1-1, with TRBD1 matching 9 bases. Trimming removed 1 base from V and 3 bases from J; junction bases left unmatched: 6. The CDR3 consists of 15 residues. Germline-derived CDR1 and CDR2 are SQVTM and ANQGSEA. CDR3 bases: TGCAGCGTTGAAGTCGGGGACAGGGAATACACTGAAGCTTTCTTT. As protein: CSVEVGDREYTEAFF.

This chain links TRBV5-8 with TRBJ1-1; D gene uncertain. The CDR3 consists of 15 residues. V lost 0 bases, J lost 1 base, and 10 bases lay in between. Germline CDR1 is SGHTS and CDR2 is YDEGEE. The chain's CDR3 is CASSLGAVRNTEAFF. CDR3 nucleotides: TGTGCCAGCAGCTTGGGGGCTGTCCGGAACACTGAAGCTTTCTTT. The full variable domain, completed using reference TRBV5-8 and TRBJ1-1, is EAGVTQSPTHLIKTRGQQATLRCSPISGHTSVYWYQQALGLGLQFLLWYDEGEERNRGNFPPRFSGRQFPNYSSELNVNALELEDSALYLCASSLGAVRNTEAFFGQGTRLTVV.

Worth noting for this clone: One junction end does not reproduce the germline sequence, and a read error may be involved. The chain has TRBV12-3 or TRBV12-4 and TRBJ1-2; D is uncertain. This CDR3 spans 11 amino acids. The CDR3 here is CASSLGPGCAF. As DNA, the CDR3 is TGTGCCAGCAGTTTGGGCCCCGGTTGCGCCTTC.

V is TRBV5-4 and J is TRBJ2-3; 9 bases are a match to TRBD1. The CDR3 extends over 15 amino acids. Trimming removed 4 bases from V and 1 base from J; junction bases left unmatched: 4. CDR1 and CDR2 (germline): SGHNT, YYREEE (reference sequence). CDR3 sequence: CASSPGQGRTDTQYF. The CDR3 nucleotides are TGTGCCAGCAGCCCGGGACAGGGCCGCACAGATACGCAGTATTTT.

The gene calls are TRBV27 and TRBJ2-1; D is unresolved. Trimming left V 0 bases short and J 0 bases short, with 12 bases between. CDR3 size: 17 residues. Germline V gene sequence: CDR1 MNHEY, CDR2 SMNVEV (reference sequence). The CDR3 spells CASSLSMGSSSYNEQFF. CDR3 in DNA: TGTGCCAGCAGTTTATCGATGGGCTCGAGCTCCTACAATGAGCAGTTCTTC.

This chain uses TRBV5-1 with TRBJ1-2, with D perhaps TRBD1 (5 bases). V gave up 4 bases and J gave up 8 bases, with 21 bases separating them. The CDR3 extends over 15 amino acids. In germline, CDR1 is SGHRS, CDR2 YFSETQ. The CDR3 bases are TGCGCCAGCAGCGCCCTTGGAGGGGAGATCTTGGGCTACACCTTC. This codes for CASSALGGEILGYTF.

V usage is TRBV25-1 and J usage is TRBJ2-2; maybe TRBD2 (5 bases). The CDR3 has 13 residues. Per germline, CDR1 MGHDK and CDR2 SYGVNS. With 7 bases removed from V and 5 bases from J, the gap between germline ends came to 11 bases. The CDR3 is CASNSLVTGELFF. The CDR3 nucleotides are TGTGCCAGCAACTCACTAGTTACCGGGGAGCTGTTTTTT.

This clone was picked up a small number of times. This chain uses TRBV5-4 with TRBJ2-7, with 8 positions matching TRBD2. Germline V gene data show CDR1 as SGHNT and CDR2 as YYREEE (reference sequence). The CDR3 has 15 amino acids. V shed 4 bases and J 2 bases; nucleotides not matched to a gene: 8. The CDR3 sequence: CASSGSGSAAYEQYF. CDR3 in DNA: TGTGCCAGCAGCGGAAGCGGGAGTGCCGCCTACGAGCAGTACTTC.

This clone has only one observation. CDR3 sequence reads: CASQTSSGGYTF. DNA of the CDR3: TGTGCCTCGCAGACCAGCTCCGGGGGCTACACCTTC. The chain links TRBV6-5 to TRBJ1-2; D unresolved. The CDR3 extends over 12 amino acids. Germline V gives CDR1 MNHEY, CDR2 SVGAGI. V was shortened by 11 bases and J by 8 bases, with 18 bases between the two germline ends.

This chain connects TRBV6-5 to TRBJ2-5; 8 bases map to TRBD2. CDR3 length: 13 amino acids. Looked up from germline, CDR1 is MNHEY and CDR2 is SVGAGI. V lost 8 bases to trimming and J lost 5 bases; unmatched junction nucleotides: 7. The DNA for the CDR3 is TGTGCCAGCCGGGGGGGGGCAGTTGAGACCCAGTACTTC. Encoded protein: CASRGGAVETQYF.

Here the CDR3 DNA reads TGCGCCAGCAGCCAAGTGGGGGCCTCTGGGGCCAACGTCCTGACTTTC. Its translation is CASSQVGASGANVLTF. This chain uses TRBV4-3 with TRBJ2-6; tentative D call: TRBD1 (6 bases). From germline, CDR1 is LGHNA and CDR2 YSLEER. Trimming shortened V by 1 base and J by 0 bases, and 7 bases separated the two germline ends. The CDR3 totals 16 residues.

The chain couples TRBV15 to TRBJ1-2; tentatively, D is TRBD1 (6 bases). The CDR3 has 13 amino acids. V shed 5 bases and J shed 1 base, with 8 bases lying between them. The germline gives CDR1 LNHNV, CDR2 YYDKDF (reference sequence). The CDR3 spells CATSVRGNYGYTF. The CDR3 coding sequence is TGTGCCACCAGCGTCAGGGGTAACTATGGCTACACCTTC.

V gene TRBV5-1 combines with J gene TRBJ2-1; D might be TRBD2 (6 bases). Germline values: CDR1 SGHRS, CDR2 YFSETQ. This CDR3 is 12 amino acids long. V was pared by 4 bases and J by 9 bases, with 11 bases between. CDR3 amino acids: CASSRDFGEQFF. The CDR3 nucleotides read TGCGCCAGCAGCCGGGACTTCGGTGAGCAGTTCTTC.

The rearrangement joins TRBV28 to TRBJ1-6; 9 bases are a match to TRBD1. The V segment lost 8 bases and the J segment 8 bases; nucleotides outside the gene matches: 10. This CDR3 is built from 15 residues. Germline assignment: CDR1 MDHEN and CDR2 SYDVKM. The CDR3 reads CASLGAGQGYSPLHF. In DNA form, the CDR3 reads TGTGCCAGCCTCGGGGCGGGACAGGGTTATTCACCCCTCCACTTT.

The chain joins TRBV30 to TRBJ1-2; no clear D. The V end was cut by 0 bases, the J end by 8 bases, with 22 bases between. Germline CDR1 GTSNPN, CDR2 SVGIG (reference sequence). The CDR3 contains 16 residues. The CDR3 spells CAWSVSEWSGGKGYTF. CDR3 DNA sequence: TGTGCCTGGAGTGTCTCGGAGTGGTCAGGAGGGAAAGGCTACACCTTC.

The V call is TRBV5-1, the J call TRBJ1-1; D gene uncertain. Germline V gene data show CDR1 as SGHRS and CDR2 as YFSETQ. V lost 0 bases and J 10 bases, leaving 13 bases between the germline ends. The CDR3 totals 13 residues. CDR3 sequence reads: CASSLDGVSSAFF. The CDR3 DNA follows: TGCGCCAGCAGCTTGGACGGAGTTTCGTCAGCTTTCTTT.